The entry below describes one T cell receptor (beta chain). Its antigen remains unknown. CDR3 length: 16 residues. V dropped 0 bases and J dropped 1 base, with 13 bases sitting between them. CDR1 and CDR2 from the germline V gene are SGDLS and YYNGEE. Primers: 60 Vbeta forward and 13 Jbeta reverse. Some clones are missing from TCRdb's copy, which holds only in-frame ones; the method was immunoSEQ multiplex PCR. The table shows 150,000 to 200,000 clones, with about four fifths occurring only once. The data were obtained in a study of cytomegalovirus exposure and HLA in healthy donors. Findings and limits, study-wide: The authors later found HLA-associated TCR beta chains more clonally expanded than equally common others. In vitro experiments confirmed that three CMV-associated chains were specific for CMV antigens. Highly shared sequence variants in one cluster were likely a sequencing artifact.

The V call is TRBV9, the J call TRBJ1-1; D possibly corresponds to TRBD1 (6 bases). The TCR sequence derives from a woman aged 45-59 years in good health and CMV-seropositive. The sample comprised PBMCs. CDR3 DNA sequence: TGTGCCAGCAGCGTAGGTCAGGGGTTGGGGAACACTGAAGCTTTCTTT. Translated: CASSVGQGLGNTEAFF.